The 32 T cell receptor beta chains below all came from one sample that was sequenced in a study of cytomegalovirus exposure and HLA in healthy donors. The study ran its PCR with 60 Vbeta and 13 Jbeta primers. Assay: immunoSEQ multiplex PCR; the TCRdb copy retains only in-frame clones and omits some. Found here are roughly 100,000 clones, about a tenth of them singletons; the top ten hold about 4.7%. Sequenced sample: PBMCs. These receptors all stem from a man in his fifties in good health and CMV-seropositive.

The chain uses TRBV5-1 and TRBJ1-1; 8 nucleotides match TRBD1. The CDR3 has 15 amino acids. After removal of 4 bases from V and 5 bases from J, the junction contained 10 bases not matched to a gene. Germline V gene data show CDR1 as SGHRS and CDR2 as YFSETQ. Here the CDR3 reads CASSESQGARTEAFF. CDR3 sequence (DNA): TGCGCCAGCAGCGAATCGCAGGGGGCGAGGACTGAAGCTTTCTTT. Full variable domain (rest looked up from reference TRBV5-1 and TRBJ1-1): KAGVTQTPRYLIKTRGQQVTLSCSPISGHRSVSWYQQTPGQGLQFLFEYFSETQRNKGNFPGRFSGRQFSNSRSEMNVSTLELGDSALYLCASSESQGARTEAFFGQGTRLTVV.

V and J are TRBV10-3 and TRBJ2-1; no definite D call. This CDR3 has 14 amino acids. Trimming cost V 5 bases and J 3 bases, with 11 bases left between them. The germline V gene encodes CDR1 ENHRY and CDR2 SYGVKD. The DNA of the CDR3 is TGTGCCATCAGTCCAGACCCTAGCTACAATGAGCAGTTCTTC. Translation gives CAISPDPSYNEQFF.

In this sample, this clone turned up a few times. The chain has TRBV6-5 and TRBJ1-6, with a weak D call TRBD1 (5 bases). CDR1 MNHEY and CDR2 SVGAGI come from the germline V gene. The V end lost 6 bases, the J end lost 3 bases, and 12 bases lay between the germline ends. The CDR3 consists of 15 residues. In DNA form, the CDR3 reads TGTGCCAGCAGAGCCGAAGGGGTCTATAATTCACCCCTCCACTTT. It encodes CASRAEGVYNSPLHF.

The chain combines TRBV30 with TRBJ1-5; TRBD1 agrees at 9 bases. V lost 3 bases, J lost 4 bases, and 7 bases stayed unmatched. The CDR3 consists of 15 residues. The germline V gene encodes CDR1 GTSNPN and CDR2 SVGIG (reference sequence). The CDR3 loop is CAWSSGQGLNQPQHF. In DNA form, the CDR3 reads TGTGCCTGGAGCTCCGGACAGGGGCTAAATCAGCCCCAGCATTTT. Combining the CDR3 with reference TRBV30 and TRBJ1-5 gives the whole variable domain SQTIHQWPATLVQPVGSPLSLECTVEGTSNPNLYWYRQAAGRGLQLLFYSVGIGQISSEVPQNLSASRPQDRQFILSSKKLLLSDSGFYLCAWSSGQGLNQPQHFGDGTRLSIL.

The genes are TRBV2 and TRBJ2-5; D possibly corresponds to TRBD2 (5 bases). CDR1 and CDR2 (germline): SNHLY, FYNNEI. The CDR3 sequence is 15 residues long. The V end lost 3 bases, the J end lost 4 bases, and 15 bases lay between the germline ends. The CDR3 bases are TGTGCCAGCAGTGATGTGGACGAGGGATCAGAGACCCAGTACTTC. Its protein product is CASSDVDEGSETQYF.

This clone has just one count. The CDR3 sequence: CASSVGTGTNQETQYF. The CDR3 DNA is TGTGCCAGCAGCGTGGGGACAGGGACTAACCAAGAGACCCAGTACTTC. J is TRBJ2-5 and V is TRBV9; 9 nucleotides agree with TRBD1. V shed 2 bases, J shed 0 bases, and the junction held 5 bases outside the gene matches. CDR3 size: 16 residues. Per germline, CDR1 SGDLS and CDR2 YYNGEE.

This clone was found a few times. The chain carries TRBV6-5 and TRBJ2-1, with a tentative D call TRBD2 (5 bases). V dropped 0 bases and J dropped 2 bases, with 8 bases sitting between them. There are 15 residues in the CDR3. Germline assignment: CDR1 MNHEY and CDR2 SVGAGI. CDR3 in amino acids: CASSYSDGTYNEQFF. CDR3 bases: TGTGCCAGCAGTTACTCCGACGGGACCTACAATGAGCAGTTCTTC.

The CDR3 reads CTSSLSSTGGSGSYNEQFF. In DNA form, the CDR3 reads TGCACCAGCAGCCTTTCGAGTACAGGCGGGAGTGGGTCCTACAATGAGCAGTTCTTC. The V call is TRBV1, the J call TRBJ2-1; the table names TRBD2, a call not compared with the DNA. TRBV1 is described as a pseudogene. The length of the CDR3 is 19 residues.

This clone was recorded only once. The chain uses TRBV19 and TRBJ2-7; 7 positions match TRBD2. CDR1 is LNHDA, CDR2 SQIVND, per germline (reference sequence). The trim removed 1 base at V and 3 bases at J, leaving 6 bases unmatched. This CDR3 contains 15 residues. Written as DNA, the CDR3 is TGTGCCAGTAGTATAGGTGGACTAGACGTCTACGAGCAGTACTTC. Protein sequence: CASSIGGLDVYEQYF.

V is TRBV9 and J is TRBJ2-7; 7 positions match TRBD2. Looked up from germline, CDR1 is SGDLS and CDR2 is YYNGEE. Trimming removed 7 bases from V and 1 base from J; junction bases left unmatched: 11. This CDR3 comprises 15 residues. CDR3 nucleotides: TGTGCCAGCGCCCCGAGCGGGGACCTTTCCTACGAGCAGTACTTC. It encodes CASAPSGDLSYEQYF.

The chain couples TRBV28 to TRBJ1-5; 9 bases map to TRBD1. Germline loops: CDR1 MDHEN, CDR2 SYDVKM. The CDR3 extends over 17 amino acids. Losses at the gene ends were 3 bases for V and 7 bases for J; bases not matched to a gene: 13. The CDR3 DNA reads TGTGCCAGCAGTTTCTCACCAACAGGGGGCGCCCAGCAGCCCCAGCATTTT. This sequence encodes CASSFSPTGGAQQPQHF.

The chain couples TRBV27 to TRBJ1-5, with 10 positions matching TRBD1. Germline V gives CDR1 MNHEY, CDR2 SMNVEV (reference sequence). This CDR3 contains 14 residues. V shed 4 bases, J shed 7 bases, and the junction held 4 bases outside the gene matches. This CDR3 reads CASSSGTGVQPQHF. The CDR3, as DNA: TGTGCCAGCAGTTCCGGGACAGGGGTGCAGCCCCAGCATTTT.

The rearrangement joins TRBV11-3 to TRBJ1-1; maybe TRBD1 (5 bases). With 5 bases removed from V and 1 base from J, the gap between germline ends came to 8 bases. CDR1 and CDR2 from the germline V gene are SGHNT and YENEEA. The CDR3 is 13 amino acids. CDR3 residues: CASSLTENTEAFF. CDR3 sequence (DNA): TGTGCCAGCAGCCTGACAGAGAACACTGAAGCTTTCTTT.

This clone was seen more than once but under ten times. The chain is built from TRBV5-1 and TRBJ2-7; weak D call: TRBD2 (6 bases). CDR1 and CDR2 (germline): SGHRS, YFSETQ. This CDR3 region has 15 residues. Trimming shortened V by 3 bases and J by 6 bases, and 19 bases separated the two germline ends. The CDR3 reads CASSSGTPGVSEQYF. CDR3 sequence (DNA): TGCGCCAGCAGCTCCGGGACTCCCGGGGTGAGCGAGCAGTACTTC.

J is TRBJ2-3 and V is TRBV13; TRBD1 aligns across 8 bases. CDR3 length: 16 residues. Germline V lookup: CDR1 PRHDT, CDR2 FYEKMQ (reference sequence). Trimming removed 1 base from V and 4 bases from J; junction bases left unmatched: 7. In DNA form, the CDR3 reads TGTGCCAGCAGCTTAGAACTGCCAGGGGGCGCAGATACGCAGTATTTT. As protein: CASSLELPGGADTQYF.

This sequence joins TRBV7-2 and TRBJ2-1; D may be TRBD1 (5 bases). The V end lost 5 bases, the J end lost 4 bases, and 9 bases lay between the germline ends. This CDR3 has 13 amino acids. Germline V gene lookup returns CDR1 SGHTA and CDR2 FQGNSA. CDR3 in amino acids: CASSRGWYNEQFF. The CDR3 DNA sequence: TGTGCCAGCAGCAGGGGCTGGTACAATGAGCAGTTCTTC.

This clone was seen more than once but under ten times. This chain links TRBV7-3 with TRBJ2-1; the D gene is possibly TRBD2 (6 bases). Germline values: CDR1 SGHTA, CDR2 FQGTGA. Trimming cost V 3 bases and J 9 bases, with 12 bases left between them. The CDR3 spans 13 residues. The DNA for the CDR3 is TGTGCCAGCAGCTTCACCGCCGGGGGTGAGCAGTTCTTC. Translated, it gives CASSFTAGGEQFF. The whole variable domain, filled in from reference TRBV7-3 and TRBJ2-1, reads GAGVSQTPSNKVTEKGKYVELRCDPISGHTALYWYRQSLGQGPEFLIYFQGTGAADDSGLPNDRFFAVRPEGSVSTLKIQRTERGDSAVYLCASSFTAGGEQFFGPGTRLTVL.

This clone was seen a handful of times. This rearrangement joins TRBV18 to TRBJ2-1; possibly TRBD2 for D (5 bases). The V gene's germline CDR1 is KGHSH and CDR2 LQKENI. Trimming cost V 5 bases and J 4 bases, with 6 bases left between them. The CDR3 loop spans 12 amino acids. The CDR3 DNA sequence: TGTGCCAGCTCATCGGGATACAATGAGCAGTTCTTC. This codes for CASSSGYNEQFF.

The sample holds a few counts of this clone. This chain links TRBV10-3 with TRBJ1-2; a possible D gene is TRBD1 (5 bases). Trimming shortened V by 4 bases and J by 3 bases, and 9 bases separated the two germline ends. The CDR3 loop spans 13 amino acids. Per the germline V gene, CDR1 is ENHRY and CDR2 is SYGVKD. The CDR3 bases are TGTGCCATCAGTGGCGACAGCGACTATGGCTACACCTTC. Its translation: CAISGDSDYGYTF.

This clone has just a few counts. This sequence joins TRBV2 and TRBJ2-2; 8 nucleotides line up with TRBD1. CDR1 and CDR2 from the germline V gene are SNHLY and FYNNEI. With 6 bases clipped from V and 4 bases from J, the junction kept 10 bases outside the gene matches. The CDR3 extends over 16 amino acids. CDR3 DNA: TGTGCCAGCAGCGTGACAGGGGTGGGTGGCACCGGGGAGCTGTTTTTT. Residues: CASSVTGVGGTGELFF.

The rearrangement links TRBV13 to TRBJ1-1; D remains ambiguous. V was pared by 3 bases and J by 4 bases, with 15 bases between. CDR1 is PRHDT, CDR2 FYEKMQ, per germline (reference sequence). The CDR3 runs to 15 residues. The CDR3 region is CASSLFGWRSTEAFF. CDR3 DNA sequence: TGTGCCAGCAGCTTGTTTGGTTGGCGGTCCACTGAAGCTTTCTTT.

The J gene is TRBJ2-5, the V gene TRBV28, with 12 nucleotides matching TRBD2. This CDR3 has 17 residues. Germline CDR1 is MDHEN and CDR2 is SYDVKM. V shed 5 bases, J shed 4 bases, and the junction held 11 bases outside the gene matches. Written as DNA, the CDR3 is TGTGCCAGCAGTACCCAGACTAGCGGGAGCGTCCGAGAGACCCAGTACTTC. Protein sequence: CASSTQTSGSVRETQYF. Full variable domain (remainder filled in from reference TRBV28 and TRBJ2-5): DVKVTQSSRYLVKRTGEKVFLECVQDMDHENMFWYRQDPGLGLRLIYFSYDVKMKEKGDIPEGYSVSREKKERFSLILESASTNQTSMYLCASSTQTSGSVRETQYFGPGTRLLVL.

This clone was counted only a few times. The chain couples TRBV30 to TRBJ1-4; TRBD1 agrees at 7 bases. CDR1 GTSNPN and CDR2 SVGIG come from the germline V gene (reference sequence). This CDR3 has 14 amino acids. The J segment lost 5 bases and the V segment lost 4 bases, leaving 7 bases of the junction unmatched. The CDR3 sequence: CAWTLSDRNEKLFF. CDR3 in DNA: TGTGCCTGGACACTCTCGGACAGGAATGAAAAACTGTTTTTT.

This clone came up a few times. The J gene is TRBJ1-1, the V gene TRBV19, with 8 bases lining up with TRBD1. The V segment lost 2 bases and the J segment 11 bases; nucleotides outside the gene matches: 10. The CDR3 is 14 amino acids. Germline CDR1 and CDR2: LNHDA and SQIVND (reference sequence). The CDR3 coding sequence is TGTGCCAGTAGTATACAGGGGGCTACTCGTACGGCTTTCTTT. Protein: CASSIQGATRTAFF.

The chain links TRBV29-1 to TRBJ2-2, with D possibly matching TRBD1 (6 bases). This CDR3 is built from 16 residues. V was shortened by 7 bases and J by 1 base, with 19 bases between the two germline ends. Germline V gene data show CDR1 as SQVTM and CDR2 as ANQGSEA. The chain's CDR3 is CSAGWGRLKNTGELFF. The CDR3 bases are TGCAGCGCCGGATGGGGGCGGCTGAAGAACACCGGGGAGCTGTTTTTT.

This clone occurred a few times. This rearrangement joins TRBV7-8 to TRBJ2-7; D is ambiguous. Trimming removed 4 bases at V and 0 bases at J, with 13 bases between. CDR3 size: 15 residues. Germline V lookup: CDR1 SGHVS, CDR2 FQNEAQ. The CDR3 spells CASSSPLESSYEQYF. CDR3 DNA sequence: TGTGCCAGCAGCTCCCCTCTCGAGAGCTCCTACGAGCAGTACTTC.

The rearrangement uses TRBV7-2 and TRBJ1-2; D might be TRBD1 (5 bases). The CDR3 loop spans 15 amino acids. From germline, CDR1 is SGHTA and CDR2 FQGNSA. Trimming left V 1 base short and J 0 bases short, with 9 bases between. CDR3 DNA: TGTGCCAGCAGCTTAGGGTCGACAGCTAACTATGGCTACACCTTC. Protein sequence: CASSLGSTANYGYTF.

The V and J genes are TRBV29-1 and TRBJ2-5, with D possibly TRBD1 on 6 matching bases. V was cut by 6 bases and J by 4 bases, with 27 bases left in between. CDR1 is SQVTM and CDR2 is ANQGSEA in the germline V gene. The CDR3 covers 17 residues. The CDR3 DNA sequence: TGCAGCGTCGAGGGCCCCTTAACAGGGTCCGCCCTAGAGACCCAGTACTTC. Amino acids: CSVEGPLTGSALETQYF.

Only a few counts were recorded for this clone. V usage is TRBV27 and J usage is TRBJ2-7; the match to TRBD1 covers 7 bases. The CDR3 totals 14 residues. Per the germline V gene, CDR1 is MNHEY and CDR2 is SMNVEV (reference sequence). J gave up 3 bases and V 5 bases, and 7 bases lay outside the gene matches. In DNA form, the CDR3 reads TGTGCCAGCAGTATTCGGACAGGACGCTACGAGCAGTACTTC. This gives the protein CASSIRTGRYEQYF.

The rearrangement uses TRBV5-1 and TRBJ1-1; tentative D call: TRBD1 (6 bases). The CDR3 consists of 18 residues. The germline V and J ends were trimmed by 3 bases and 1 base, with 22 bases remaining between them. Germline CDR1 reads SGHRS; CDR2 reads YFSETQ. The CDR3 region has the DNA TGCGCCAGCAGCTCCCTCCGTAGGGCGGGGGCCCCGAACACTGAAGCTTTCTTT. This sequence encodes CASSSLRRAGAPNTEAFF. The complete variable domain, with remaining parts taken from reference TRBV5-1 and TRBJ1-1, reads KAGVTQTPRYLIKTRGQQVTLSCSPISGHRSVSWYQQTPGQGLQFLFEYFSETQRNKGNFPGRFSGRQFSNSRSEMNVSTLELGDSALYLCASSSLRRAGAPNTEAFFGQGTRLTVV.

This clone showed up just a few times. The genes are TRBV15 and TRBJ1-3; maybe TRBD1 (5 bases). Germline V gene lookup returns CDR1 LNHNV and CDR2 YYDKDF (reference sequence). The CDR3 runs 18 residues. V was clipped by 3 bases and J by 0 bases, with 18 bases between them. CDR3 sequence (DNA): TGTGCCACCAGCAGGAAGGATGGGGGGGTAAACTCTGGAAACACCATATATTTT. Translating gives CATSRKDGGVNSGNTIYF. Full variable domain (rest looked up from reference TRBV15 and TRBJ1-3): DAMVIQNPRYQVTQFGKPVTLSCSQTLNHNVMYWYQQKSSQAPKLLFHYYDKDFNNEADTPDNFQSRRPNTSFCFLDIRSPGLGDTAMYLCATSRKDGGVNSGNTIYFGEGSWLTVV.

The CDR3 DNA is TGTGCCACCAGCAGAGATGGGGCAGGGGGCAATGAAAAACTGTTTTTT. This translates into CATSRDGAGGNEKLFF. This chain joins TRBV15 and TRBJ1-4, with 8 bases that match TRBD1. Germline-derived CDR1 and CDR2 are LNHNV and YYDKDF (reference sequence). This CDR3 has 16 amino acids. V was pared by 0 bases and J by 5 bases, with 5 bases of the junction left unmatched.